What follows describes a single T cell receptor (beta chain). Its antigen is unknown. The record originates from a study of cytomegalovirus exposure and HLA in healthy donors. Study-level findings and limits: Fewer N-insertions than the roughly 630-donor mean were reportedly shown by an Asian-associated ancestry cluster in a later analysis.

This CDR3 is built from 17 residues. V was pared by 3 bases and J by 2 bases, with 7 bases of the junction left unmatched. The germline gives CDR1 SGDLS, CDR2 YYNGEE. Primers for the PCR totalled 60 Vbeta and 13 Jbeta. In the authors' workflow: Later, tens of millions of unique TCR beta chains were counted in an analysis, and approximately 10 million of them were shared. Assay used: immunoSEQ multiplex PCR; TCRdb lists only in-frame clones, some missing. Clonal size and the V and J genes are those of that table, whereas D and trimming came from the DNA. The sample includes under 200,000 clones, 71% seen only once; the top ten take roughly 3%.

Sequencing was done on a sample of PBMCs. The chain links TRBV9 to TRBJ2-2, with TRBD1 identical over 10 bases. This sequence originates from a woman in her 30s in good health and CMV-seronegative. CDR3 sequence: CASSARGDRGNTGELFF. In DNA, the CDR3 is TGTGCCAGCAGCGCTAGGGGGGACAGGGGTAACACCGGGGAGCTGTTTTTT.